What follows are 20 T cell receptor beta chains derived from one specimen sequenced in a study of tumor-infiltrating lymphocytes in primary liver carcinoma. Unsorted whole blood supplied the blood RNA, and germline DNA was isolated too. A constant-region primer primed TCR beta cDNA synthesis from 400 to 550 ng of total RNA. What produced the TCR beta libraries was three nested multiplex PCR rounds using slightly modified ARM-PCR. Primers for the first two PCR rounds were TRBV1-TRBV30 forward primers and a C-beta reverse primer (about 9 cycles per round). TCRdb reanalysed the multiplex PCR reads using MiXCR and keeps one entry per CDR3 protein. This table holds approximately 310,000 distinct CDR3 sequences, approximately 60% found once. Sequencing was done on a sample of peripheral blood. Source of these receptors: a middle-aged man with primary liver carcinoma and hepatitis B virus infection.

The rearrangement joins TRBV28 to TRBJ1-1, with no clear D. The CDR3 sequence is 13 residues long. Germline V gives CDR1 MDHEN, CDR2 SYDVKM. Trimming pared 5 bases from V and 1 base from J, leaving 8 bases between. As DNA, the CDR3 is TGTGCCAGCAGTAAGGTTCCGAACACTGAAGCTTTCTTT. Translating it yields CASSKVPNTEAFF. Complete variable domain (other parts from reference TRBV28 and TRBJ1-1): DVKVTQSSRYLVKRTGEKVFLECVQDMDHENMFWYRQDPGLGLRLIYFSYDVKMKEKGDIPEGYSVSREKKERFSLILESASTNQTSMYLCASSKVPNTEAFFGQGTRLTVV.

V usage is TRBV6-6 and J usage is TRBJ2-1, with 9 bases that match TRBD2. CDR1 and CDR2 from the germline V gene are MNHNY and SVGAGI (reference sequence). The CDR3 is 14 residues long. V dropped 8 bases and J dropped 4; count of bases not matched to a gene: 6. Written as DNA, the CDR3 is TGTGCCAGCGGGGCTAGCGGGAATTACAATGAGCAGTTCTTC. Residues: CASGASGNYNEQFF.

In this sample, this clonotype turned up a few times. The V and J genes are TRBV5-1 and TRBJ2-7, with 8 positions matching TRBD1. CDR3 length: 14 residues. Germline V CDR1 and CDR2: SGHRS, YFSETQ. V shed 4 bases and J 2 bases; nucleotides not matched to a gene: 5. CDR3 DNA sequence: TGCGCCAGCAGCGCAGGACAGGGACCCTACGAGCAGTACTTC. This encodes CASSAGQGPYEQYF.

Points on this clonotype: This could be a read error, since a much larger clone is one nucleotide away. The chain is built from TRBV12-3 or TRBV12-4 and TRBJ1-5; D remains unclear. This CDR3 is 13 amino acids long. CDR3 coding DNA: TGTGCCGGCAGCCCTGCCGCGGGTCAGCCCCAGCATTTT. It yields the protein CAGSPAAGQPQHF.

V usage is TRBV6-5 and J usage is TRBJ1-2; TRBD1 aligns across 8 bases. V shed 5 bases, J shed 4 bases, and the junction held 6 bases outside the gene matches. CDR3 size: 14 residues. Germline-derived CDR1 and CDR2 are MNHEY and SVGAGI. CDR3 in amino acids: CASSTTGGSYGYTF. CDR3 DNA sequence: TGTGCCAGCAGTACCACAGGGGGTAGCTATGGCTACACCTTC.

This clonotype occurred once. Given a much more abundant clone one base away, this may be a read error. This rearrangement joins TRBV4-1 to TRBJ1-5, with no clear D. V was cut by 0 bases and J by 4 bases, with 16 bases left in between. The CDR3 runs 17 residues. Looked up from germline, CDR1 is MGHRA and CDR2 is YSYEKL. CDR3 protein: CASSQDLWLTANQPQHF. DNA of the CDR3: TGCGCCAGCAGCCAAGATTTATGGCTAACGGCGAATCAGCCCCAGCATTTT.

A remark on this clonotype: The junction shows a germline mismatch at one end, possibly a read error. This sequence joins TRBV11-2 and TRBJ1-1; D gene unclear. In germline, CDR1 is SGHAT, CDR2 FQNNGV. The CDR3 runs to 16 residues. The CDR3 reads CASSSRAGGSNTEALF. The CDR3 region has the DNA TGTGCTAGCAGCTCCCGCGCGGGCGGATCTAACACTGAAGCTCTCTTT.

This clonotype was picked up a small number of times. The conserved phenylalanine or tryptophan is not found at the CDR3 terminus, so this likely reflects a read error. The chain uses TRBV12-3 or TRBV12-4 and TRBJ2-7, with 7 nucleotides matching TRBD2. Trimming cost V 3 bases and J 1 base; bases outside gene matches: 3. The CDR3 length is 14 residues. Here the CDR3 reads CASSLRGGSYEQYI. Here the CDR3 DNA reads TGTGCCAGCAGTTTGCGGGGAGGGTCCTACGAGCAGTACATC.

For this clonotype: Relative to the germline gene, one junction end is altered; a read error may explain this. V usage is TRBV6-6 and J usage is TRBJ2-2, with 8 bases aligning to TRBD1. Germline values: CDR1 MNHNY, CDR2 SVGAGI (reference sequence). The CDR3 covers 17 residues. The CDR3 sequence: CASSYLTGQGGSGVLFF. The CDR3 bases are TGTGCCAGTAGTTACTTGACTGGACAGGGAGGATCCGGGGTGCTGTTTTTT.

As regards this clonotype: A much larger clone differs from this one at a single base, so this may be a read error. Here the CDR3 reads CVSSYARNTEAFF. CDR3 DNA sequence: TGTGTCAGCAGTTACGCCAGAAACACTGAAGCTTTCTTT. This chain connects TRBV6-2 or TRBV6-3 to TRBJ1-1; no reliable D call. The CDR3 length is 13 residues. Germline assignment: CDR1 MNHEY and CDR2 SVGEGT.

This clonotype was recorded once. A read error may be the cause here, since a much bigger clone is one base away. The rearrangement uses TRBV11-2 and TRBJ2-1; D is ambiguous. Trimming pared 7 bases from V and 0 bases from J, leaving 10 bases between. The CDR3 extends over 14 amino acids. CDR1 SGHAT and CDR2 FQNNGV come from the germline V gene. The CDR3 here is CASNFWSSYNEQFF. The CDR3 DNA reads as TGTGCCAGCAACTTTTGGTCCTCCTACAATGAGCAGTTCTTC.

This clonotype was seen at least ten times. The junction differs from germline at one of its ends, possibly a read error. The genes are TRBV4-1 and TRBJ2-7; TRBD2 is a possible D gene (7 bases). The germline V gene encodes CDR1 MGHRA and CDR2 YSYEKL. CDR3 length: 12 amino acids. CDR3 amino acids: CASSQVGGRATF. The DNA of the CDR3 is TGCGCCAGCAGCCAAGTAGGGGGGAGGGCCACCTTC.

This chain connects TRBV10-3 to TRBJ2-1; D is possibly TRBD2 (6 bases). Trimming cost V 3 bases and J 8 bases, with 26 bases left between them. The germline V gene has CDR1 ENHRY and CDR2 SYGVKD. The CDR3 has 18 amino acids. The CDR3 DNA follows: TGTGCCATCAGTGAACATCTAGATTGGGGAGGTAGAAACGATGAGCAGTTCTTC. Its protein product is CAISEHLDWGGRNDEQFF.

This clonotype was counted many times. This chain joins TRBV6-5 and TRBJ2-5; 7 bases are a match to TRBD2. Germline values: CDR1 MNHEY, CDR2 SVGAGI. V lost 2 bases to trimming and J lost 5 bases; unmatched junction nucleotides: 5. The CDR3 sequence is 14 residues long. The CDR3 spells CASSYGAGKETQYF. CDR3 in DNA: TGTGCCAGCAGTTACGGAGCGGGGAAGGAGACCCAGTACTTC.

This clonotype was counted many times. The rearrangement joins TRBV6-2 or TRBV6-3 to TRBJ2-7, with TRBD2 identical over 7 bases. CDR1 MNHEY and CDR2 SVGEGT come from the germline V gene. Trimming at V came to 7 bases and at J to 2 bases, leaving 23 bases not matched to a gene. The CDR3 contains 19 residues. DNA for the CDR3: TGTGCCAGCAATACTAACCGGGACTACCCTTCCTCTATAACCTACGAGCAGTACTTC. Its translation is CASNTNRDYPSSITYEQYF.

This clonotype was picked up many times. The chain joins TRBV12-3 or TRBV12-4 to TRBJ2-2; D remains ambiguous. Trimming took 6 bases from V and 4 from J, leaving 12 bases between them. This CDR3 has 14 residues. This chain's CDR3 is CASRGLVSTGELFF. As DNA, the CDR3 is TGTGCCAGCAGAGGGCTAGTGAGCACCGGGGAGCTGTTTTTT.

This chain connects TRBV6-2 or TRBV6-3 to TRBJ2-1; 8 positions match TRBD2. The germline V gene encodes CDR1 MNHEY and CDR2 SVGEGT. J gave up 3 bases and V 5 bases, and 6 bases lay outside the gene matches. The CDR3 is 15 residues long. The CDR3: CASSPLAGLYNEQFF. The DNA of the CDR3 is TGTGCCAGCAGTCCTTTAGCGGGACTCTACAATGAGCAGTTCTTC.

Regarding this clonotype: Given a much more abundant clone one base away, this may be a read error. A read error is likely, as this CDR3 ends without the conserved phenylalanine or tryptophan. This chain connects TRBV12-3 or TRBV12-4 to TRBJ2-1; unclear D gene. This CDR3 contains 11 residues. Trimming took 6 bases from V and 10 from J, leaving 10 bases between them. This chain's CDR3 is CASSRSREQFL. CDR3 DNA sequence: TGTGCCAGCAGCCGATCCAGGGAGCAGTTCCTC.

There are many counts of this clonotype. J is TRBJ1-5 and V is TRBV10-3, with 10 bases that match TRBD1. This CDR3 is built from 13 residues. Germline CDR1 ENHRY, CDR2 SYGVKD. V trimming: 9 bases; J trimming: 5 bases; junction bases outside the gene matches: 4. CDR3 sequence: CAIAGTGDQPQHF. The CDR3, as DNA: TGTGCCATTGCCGGGACAGGGGATCAGCCCCAGCATTTT.

In regard to this clonotype: A much more abundant neighbour one base away suggests this may be a read error. In DNA, the CDR3 is TGTGCCATCAGCCTTCTTGTTCCGGTTGAGCAGTTCTTC. This sequence encodes CAISLLVPVEQFF. The V gene is TRBV12-3 or TRBV12-4, the J gene TRBJ2-1; unclear D gene. This CDR3 is built from 13 residues. Trimming shortened V by 10 bases and J by 9 bases, and 19 bases separated the two germline ends.